The 26 T cell receptor beta chains below come from one sample, sequenced in a study of blood T cell repertoires in COVID-19. Sequenced by immunoSEQ multiplex PCR; TCRdb stores in-frame clones only, minus some. The data show 100,000 to 150,000 clones, with 81% seen just once and around 4.1% held by the top ten. Sequenced: peripheral blood. These receptors were obtained from a woman aged 50 to 65 with acute or convalescent COVID-19.

The CDR3 region has the DNA TGTGCCAGCAGCTTTTCCAATCCTCGACTAGCGGAGTACAATGAGCAGTTCTTC. This sequence encodes CASSFSNPRLAEYNEQFF. The rearrangement uses TRBV5-6 and TRBJ2-1; the match to TRBD2 covers 9 bases. The V gene's germline CDR1 is SGHDT and CDR2 YYEEEE. This CDR3 is built from 18 residues. J gave up 4 bases and V 2 bases, and 13 bases lay outside the gene matches.

V is TRBV11-1 and J is TRBJ1-2, with TRBD1 as a possible D gene (6 bases). V was shortened by 5 bases and J by 0 bases, with 13 bases between the two germline ends. The CDR3 is 15 amino acids. CDR1 and CDR2 from the germline V gene are SGHAT and FQDESV (reference sequence). Here the CDR3 DNA reads TGTGCCAGCAGCAAGGACAGTCGGGCTAACTATGGCTACACCTTC. Translation: CASSKDSRANYGYTF.

The chain is built from TRBV19 and TRBJ2-2; 10 positions match TRBD2. CDR1 is LNHDA and CDR2 is SQIVND in the germline V gene (reference sequence). The CDR3 runs 16 residues. Trimming cost V 6 bases and J 7 bases; bases outside gene matches: 11. DNA of the CDR3: TGTGCCAGTAGCAGCGCTAGCGGGGGTTGGCTCGGGGAGCTGTTTTTT. Its translation: CASSSASGGWLGELFF.

The V gene is TRBV5-1, the J gene TRBJ2-2; D is possibly TRBD1 (6 bases). Trimming removed 4 bases from V and 1 base from J, with 14 bases in between. CDR1 SGHRS and CDR2 YFSETQ come from the germline V gene. This CDR3 comprises 16 residues. This CDR3 reads CASSLEDSRNTGELFF. CDR3 bases: TGCGCCAGCAGCCTAGAGGACAGCCGGAACACCGGGGAGCTGTTTTTT. The whole variable domain, remainder taken from reference TRBV5-1 and TRBJ2-2, is KAGVTQTPRYLIKTRGQQVTLSCSPISGHRSVSWYQQTPGQGLQFLFEYFSETQRNKGNFPGRFSGRQFSNSRSEMNVSTLELGDSALYLCASSLEDSRNTGELFFGEGSRLTVL.

The gene calls are TRBV10-2 and TRBJ1-1; the D is unclear. Trimming left V 7 bases short and J 1 base short, with 7 bases between. Germline V gene lookup returns CDR1 WSHSY and CDR2 SAAADI. This CDR3 region has 12 residues. The CDR3 region is CASTAGNTEAFF. As DNA, the CDR3 is TGCGCCAGCACGGCAGGGAACACTGAAGCTTTCTTT.

The J gene is TRBJ1-6, the V gene TRBV25-1; 12 bases align to TRBD1. The CDR3 covers 17 residues. The germline gives CDR1 MGHDK, CDR2 SYGVNS. The trim removed 8 bases at V and 7 bases at J, leaving 12 bases unmatched. The CDR3 sequence is CASYPRDRGLGNSPLHF. CDR3 nucleotides: TGTGCCAGCTACCCTAGGGACAGGGGGCTAGGAAATTCACCCCTCCACTTT. Drawing the rest from reference TRBV25-1 and TRBJ1-6, the complete variable domain is EADIYQTPRYLVIGTGKKITLECSQTMGHDKMYWYQQDPGMELHLIHYSYGVNSTEKGDLSSESTVSRIRTEHFPLTLESARPSHTSQYLCASYPRDRGLGNSPLHFGNGTRLTVT.

This CDR3 reads CASSYPTGGSVEAFF. The DNA for the CDR3 is TGTGCCAGCAGTTACCCGACAGGGGGCTCGGTTGAAGCTTTCTTT. J is TRBJ1-1 and V is TRBV6-2 or TRBV6-3, with TRBD1 matching 10 bases. This CDR3 region has 15 residues. V gave up 2 bases and J gave up 7 bases; unmatched junction bases: 7. Germline lookup yields CDR1 MNHEY and CDR2 SVGEGT.

The chain has TRBV2 and TRBJ2-2, with D possibly TRBD2 on 5 matching bases. The CDR3 sequence is 14 residues long. Trimming shortened V by 7 bases and J by 2 bases, and 11 bases separated the two germline ends. Germline CDR1 and CDR2: SNHLY and FYNNEI. CDR3 DNA: TGTGCCAGCAAGCGGCAATTAAACACCGGGGAGCTGTTTTTT. Its protein product is CASKRQLNTGELFF.

This sequence joins TRBV6-1 and TRBJ1-1; D gene unclear. The V end was cut by 0 bases, the J end by 1 base, with 9 bases between. Germline V gives CDR1 MNHNS, CDR2 SASEGT. The CDR3 consists of 15 residues. The DNA of the CDR3 is TGTGCCAGCAGTGAAGCGGCACAGCCGAACACTGAAGCTTTCTTT. It yields the protein CASSEAAQPNTEAFF.

V is TRBV5-4 and J is TRBJ2-7; D may be TRBD1 (6 bases). Trimming removed 4 bases from V and 4 bases from J, with 15 bases in between. The CDR3 runs to 14 residues. Germline V gene lookup returns CDR1 SGHNT and CDR2 YYREEE (reference sequence). The CDR3 reads CASSATGTDYEQYF. The CDR3 DNA is TGTGCCAGCAGCGCCACAGGGACCGATTACGAGCAGTACTTC.

This rearrangement joins TRBV11-2 to TRBJ2-7; D is ambiguous. V lost 6 bases and J 4 bases, leaving 13 bases between the germline ends. From germline, CDR1 is SGHAT and CDR2 FQNNGV. The CDR3 sequence is 13 residues long. CDR3: CASSNARSYEQYF. In DNA form, the CDR3 reads TGTGCCAGCAGTAATGCCAGAAGTTACGAGCAGTACTTC.

V is TRBV12-3 or TRBV12-4 and J is TRBJ1-2; weak D call: TRBD1 (6 bases). CDR3 size: 12 residues. V gave up 6 bases and J gave up 9 bases, with 14 bases separating them. The chain's CDR3 is CASRTGGGSYTF. The CDR3 region has the DNA TGTGCCAGCAGGACAGGAGGAGGCAGCTACACCTTC.

The rearrangement joins TRBV2 to TRBJ1-1, with 9 bases identical to TRBD1. Looked up from germline, CDR1 is SNHLY and CDR2 is FYNNEI. The CDR3 is 12 residues long. With V trimmed by 8 bases and J by 6 bases, 4 bases remained unmatched. The CDR3 region has the DNA TGTGCCAGCGGGGGACAGGGTTCTGAAGCTTTCTTT. It specifies CASGGQGSEAFF.

The chain uses TRBV19 and TRBJ1-5; D might be TRBD1 (5 bases). Germline-derived CDR1 and CDR2 are LNHDA and SQIVND (reference sequence). The CDR3 spans 15 residues. V shed 0 bases and J shed 5 bases, with 11 bases lying between them. In DNA, the CDR3 is TGTGCCAGTAGTATAGACCCCGACAGCTATCAGCCCCAGCATTTT. Encoded protein: CASSIDPDSYQPQHF.

This clone showed up just a few times. The rearrangement uses TRBV3-1 (or the pseudogene TRBV3-2) and TRBJ2-7, with 9 bases that match TRBD2. The V gene's germline CDR1 is LGHDT and CDR2 YNNKEL (reference sequence). The CDR3 length is 15 residues. J was trimmed by 6 bases and V by 3 bases; bases with no gene match: 9. In DNA form, the CDR3 reads TGTGCCAGCAGCCAGTGGGGACTAGCACTTCCCGAGCAGTACTTC. It encodes CASSQWGLALPEQYF.

The chain joins TRBV29-1 to TRBJ1-4, with no clear D. The CDR3 runs to 14 residues. Trimming took off 2 bases at V and 8 bases at J, with 15 bases between the two ends. Germline CDR1 SQVTM, CDR2 ANQGSEA. The CDR3 reads CSVETGRRAEKLFF. The DNA for the CDR3 is TGCAGCGTTGAAACGGGCCGGAGGGCCGAAAAACTGTTTTTT. Variable domain in full (rest from reference TRBV29-1 and TRBJ1-4): SAVISQKPSRDICQRGTSLTIQCQVDSQVTMMFWYRQQPGQSLTLIATANQGSEATYESGFVIDKFPISRPNLTFSTLTVSNMSPEDSSIYLCSVETGRRAEKLFFGSGTQLSVL.

The chain has TRBV19 and TRBJ2-7; 8 positions agree with TRBD1. The ends lost 4 bases at V and 6 bases at J; junction bases unmatched: 14. CDR3 size: 16 residues. Germline lookup yields CDR1 LNHDA and CDR2 SQIVND (reference sequence). CDR3: CASSNDRGRVSPEQYF. CDR3 bases: TGTGCCAGTAGTAACGACAGGGGCCGGGTATCTCCCGAGCAGTACTTC.

The chain recombines TRBV19 with TRBJ2-2; D gene ambiguous. Trimming left V 1 base short and J 6 bases short, with 12 bases between. The CDR3 extends over 15 amino acids. Germline V gene lookup returns CDR1 LNHDA and CDR2 SQIVND (reference sequence). CDR3 nucleotide sequence: TGTGCCAGTAGTATAGGAAGGAGTGAGGCCGGGGAGCTGTTTTTT. This sequence encodes CASSIGRSEAGELFF. The whole variable domain, filled in from reference TRBV19 and TRBJ2-2, reads DGGITQSPKYLFRKEGQNVTLSCEQNLNHDAMYWYRQDPGQGLRLIYYSQIVNDFQKGDIAEGYSVSREKKESFPLTVTSAQKNPTAFYLCASSIGRSEAGELFFGEGSRLTVL.

This rearrangement joins TRBV18 to TRBJ2-5; D ambiguous. V was pared by 3 bases and J by 5 bases, with 10 bases between. The CDR3 extends over 13 amino acids. Per the germline V gene, CDR1 is KGHSH and CDR2 is LQKENI. The CDR3 region is CASSPPPRETQYF. The CDR3 DNA sequence: TGTGCCAGCTCACCCCCCCCGAGGGAGACCCAGTACTTC. Complete variable domain (other parts from reference TRBV18 and TRBJ2-5): NAGVMQNPRHLVRRRGQEARLRCSPMKGHSHVYWYRQLPEEGLKFMVYLQKENIIDESGMPKERFSAEFPKEGPSILRIQQVVRGDSAAYFCASSPPPRETQYFGPGTRLLVL.

The chain employs TRBV11-1 and TRBJ2-5; 10 bases are shared with TRBD1. Germline CDR1 and CDR2: SGHAT and FQDESV (reference sequence). V shed 1 base, J shed 4 bases, and the junction held 3 bases outside the gene matches. The CDR3 is 15 amino acids. CDR3 coding DNA: TGTGCCAGCAGCTTAGGAGACAGGGGGCGAGAGACCCAGTACTTC. Its protein is CASSLGDRGRETQYF.

The V call is TRBV7-3, the J call TRBJ2-3; D possibly corresponds to TRBD2 (6 bases). CDR1 SGHTA and CDR2 FQGTGA come from the germline V gene. CDR3 length: 15 residues. The V gene lost 0 bases and the J gene lost 5 bases, with 12 bases spanning the gap. As DNA, the CDR3 is TGTGCCAGCAGCTTAACGAGACGGGAGCAAGATACGCAGTATTTT. It yields the protein CASSLTRREQDTQYF. The full variable domain, rest sourced from reference TRBV7-3 and TRBJ2-3, is GAGVSQTPSNKVTEKGKYVELRCDPISGHTALYWYRQSLGQGPEFLIYFQGTGAADDSGLPNDRFFAVRPEGSVSTLKIQRTERGDSAVYLCASSLTRREQDTQYFGPGTRLTVL.

The chain links TRBV28 to TRBJ2-5; 8 nucleotides match TRBD1. The CDR3 runs to 15 residues. The germline gives CDR1 MDHEN, CDR2 SYDVKM. The V gene end was trimmed by 4 bases and the J gene end by 4 bases; junction bases not matched to a gene: 8. CDR3 sequence: CASSSLQGATETQYF. The CDR3 DNA follows: TGTGCCAGCAGTTCCCTCCAGGGGGCGACAGAGACCCAGTACTTC.

The rearrangement joins TRBV15 to TRBJ1-1; weak D call: TRBD1 (6 bases). The V gene's germline CDR1 is LNHNV and CDR2 YYDKDF (reference sequence). V lost 9 bases, J lost 4 bases, and 15 bases lay in between. The CDR3 consists of 13 residues. The CDR3 is CATGEQGITEAFF. In DNA form, the CDR3 reads TGTGCCACGGGAGAACAGGGTATCACTGAAGCTTTCTTT.

CDR3 sequence reads: CASSAQVSTEAFF. The CDR3 bases are TGTGCCAGCAGTGCACAGGTCAGCACTGAAGCTTTCTTT. The chain carries TRBV25-1 and TRBJ1-1, with TRBD1 as a possible D gene (5 bases). The CDR3 consists of 13 residues. V was trimmed by 4 bases and J by 4 bases, leaving 10 bases between them. Germline V gives CDR1 MGHDK, CDR2 SYGVNS.

The chain carries TRBV5-4 and TRBJ1-1, with a weak D call TRBD1 (6 bases). The CDR3 extends over 15 amino acids. The germline V gene encodes CDR1 SGHNT and CDR2 YYREEE (reference sequence). V gave up 0 bases and J gave up 5 bases, with 14 bases separating them. In DNA, the CDR3 is TGTGCCAGCAGCTTGGGTACTTCTCAGGGGACTGAAGCTTTCTTT. Residues: CASSLGTSQGTEAFF. Using reference TRBV5-4 and TRBJ1-1 for the parts outside the CDR3, the full variable domain is ETGVTQSPTHLIKTRGQQVTLRCSSQSGHNTVSWYQQALGQGPQFIFQYYREEENGRGNFPPRFSGLQFPNYSSELNVNALELDDSALYLCASSLGTSQGTEAFFGQGTRLTVV.

This clone was seen a few times. The chain is built from TRBV14 and TRBJ1-2; D gene unclear. The CDR3 is 15 residues long. Trimming shortened V by 0 bases and J by 8 bases, and 16 bases separated the two germline ends. Per germline, CDR1 SGHDN and CDR2 FVKESK. CDR3 nucleotides: TGTGCCAGCAGCCAAGATACCGGGGTAGGCTACGGCTACACCTTC. Its protein is CASSQDTGVGYGYTF.